The 31 T cell receptor beta chains in this list originate from one sample, sequenced in a study of control samples from healthy donors and cancer patients. Sequencing used immunoSEQ multiplex PCR; TCRdb keeps in-frame clones, though not all of them. The sample yields 85,000 to 90,000 clones, more than 75% seen once. Sequencing was performed on blood. These TCRs come from a woman aged 40 to 50 in good health.

This clone was found a few times. J is TRBJ1-1 and V is TRBV27, with D unclear. Germline loops: CDR1 MNHEY, CDR2 SMNVEV (reference sequence). This CDR3 has 13 residues. The V gene lost 6 bases and the J gene lost 5 bases, with 13 bases spanning the gap. Written as DNA, the CDR3 is TGTGCCAGCAGGAATTATAAGGAGACTGAAGCTTTCTTT. Translating gives CASRNYKETEAFF.

The CDR3 sequence is CASSVTQGGYEQYF. The DNA of the CDR3 is TGTGCCAGCAGCGTCACTCAGGGGGGGTACGAGCAGTACTTC. The chain is built from TRBV9 and TRBJ2-7; D possibly uses TRBD1 or TRBD2 (7 bases each). CDR3 length equals 14 residues. V dropped 2 bases and J dropped 4 bases, with 13 bases sitting between them. CDR1 and CDR2 (germline): SGDLS, YYNGEE.

The V and J genes are TRBV6-6 and TRBJ2-2; D perhaps matches TRBD2 (5 bases). Trimming took off 2 bases at V and 2 bases at J, with 9 bases between the two ends. CDR1 MNHNY and CDR2 SVGAGI come from the germline V gene (reference sequence). The CDR3 length is 15 residues. CDR3 sequence: CASSYGGPNTGELFF. DNA for the CDR3: TGTGCCAGCAGTTACGGCGGGCCAAACACCGGGGAGCTGTTTTTT.

The chain is built from TRBV10-2 and TRBJ1-2; 9 bases agree with TRBD1. Germline CDR1 is WSHSY and CDR2 is SAAADI. The CDR3 extends over 15 amino acids. J was trimmed by 5 bases and V by 2 bases; bases with no gene match: 6. DNA of the CDR3: TGCGCCAGCAGTGAGAGGGGGACAGGGAGTTATGGCTACACCTTC. Amino acids: CASSERGTGSYGYTF.

The rearrangement links TRBV6-5 to TRBJ1-4, with D possibly matching TRBD1 (5 bases). Deletions cut 0 bases from V and 6 bases from J, with 11 bases between. This CDR3 has 15 amino acids. In germline, CDR1 is MNHEY, CDR2 SVGAGI. The CDR3 here is CASSYSGPEDEKLFF. The CDR3 DNA reads as TGTGCCAGCAGTTACTCGGGGCCTGAGGATGAAAAACTGTTTTTT.

This chain uses TRBV6-6 with TRBJ2-3; 9 bases align to TRBD1. Trimming removed 2 bases from V and 4 bases from J; junction bases left unmatched: 7. Germline-derived CDR1 and CDR2 are MNHNY and SVGAGI (reference sequence). This CDR3 is built from 16 residues. The CDR3 spells CASSYPLTGGPDTQYF. The CDR3 DNA follows: TGTGCCAGCAGTTACCCCCTAACAGGGGGCCCAGATACGCAGTATTTT.

The V gene is TRBV6-5, the J gene TRBJ1-1, with D possibly being TRBD1 (5 bases). CDR1 is MNHEY, CDR2 SVGAGI, per germline. This CDR3 has 13 residues. The ends were cut back, 2 bases at V and 4 bases at J, with 8 bases in the middle. The CDR3 here is CASSYVQGTEAFF. The CDR3 nucleotides are TGTGCCAGCAGTTACGTGCAGGGCACTGAAGCTTTCTTT.

V usage is TRBV3-1 (or the pseudogene TRBV3-2) and J usage is TRBJ2-3; the match to TRBD2 covers 10 bases. This CDR3 has 15 amino acids. V was clipped by 4 bases and J by 5 bases; unmatched bases: 6. Germline assignment: CDR1 LGHDT and CDR2 YNNKEL (reference sequence). CDR3: CASSPLAGAGDTQYF. CDR3 DNA sequence: TGTGCCAGCAGCCCTCTAGCGGGGGCCGGAGATACGCAGTATTTT.

The V and J genes are TRBV18 and TRBJ1-2; 8 nucleotides align to TRBD1. Per the germline V gene, CDR1 is KGHSH and CDR2 is LQKENI. This CDR3 has 16 amino acids. The V gene end was trimmed by 3 bases and the J gene end by 8 bases; junction bases not matched to a gene: 14. This CDR3 is CASSPGTGGALGGYTF. In DNA form, the CDR3 reads TGTGCCAGCTCACCCGGTACAGGGGGTGCCTTGGGAGGCTACACCTTC.

The genes are TRBV7-2 and TRBJ2-3, with 10 bases fitting TRBD2. The germline V gene has CDR1 SGHTA and CDR2 FQGNSA. The CDR3 is made up of 17 amino acids. Trimming cost V 5 bases and J 0 bases; bases outside gene matches: 8. The CDR3 is CASSLRSGGTSTDTQYF. As DNA, the CDR3 is TGTGCCAGCAGCCTCCGTAGCGGGGGGACTAGCACAGATACGCAGTATTTT.

This clone has more than one count but fewer than ten. V usage is TRBV3-1 (or the pseudogene TRBV3-2) and J usage is TRBJ2-7; 7 bases agree with TRBD2. The CDR3 contains 14 residues. Germline CDR1 and CDR2: LGHDT and YNNKEL (reference sequence). The V and J ends lost 3 bases and 7 bases, in that order; junction bases with no gene match: 9. The CDR3 DNA is TGTGCCAGCAGCCATTGGGACTACCCCCAGGAGCAGTACTTC. It codes for CASSHWDYPQEQYF.

J is TRBJ2-2 and V is TRBV7-9; D perhaps matches TRBD1 (6 bases). Trimming took off 2 bases at V and 6 bases at J, with 10 bases between the two ends. The CDR3 length is 14 residues. Germline CDR1 reads SEHNR; CDR2 reads FQNEAQ (reference sequence). CDR3 amino acids: CASSLIRGAGELFF. As DNA, the CDR3 is TGTGCCAGCAGCTTAATCAGGGGTGCCGGGGAGCTGTTTTTT.

This clone was detected a few times. This sample includes further DNA sequences coding for the same CDR3. The chain is built from TRBV27 and TRBJ1-6, with a weak D call TRBD1 (5 bases). The CDR3 sequence is 14 residues long. V was shortened by 5 bases and J by 4 bases, with 9 bases between the two germline ends. CDR1 is MNHEY and CDR2 is SMNVEV in the germline V gene (reference sequence). DNA of the CDR3: TGTGCCAGCAGTGAGGACACGTATAATTCACCCCTCCACTTT. Residues: CASSEDTYNSPLHF.

This clone has only a few counts. CDR3 sequence reads: CASSLRAPEGNSGNTIYF. The CDR3 DNA reads as TGTGCCAGCAGTTTAAGGGCTCCAGAGGGAAACTCTGGAAACACCATATATTTT. This sequence joins TRBV27 and TRBJ1-3; D call uncertain. This CDR3 has 18 residues. Trimming shortened V by 2 bases and J by 0 bases, and 17 bases separated the two germline ends. Germline CDR1 and CDR2: MNHEY and SMNVEV (reference sequence).

In this sample, this clone turned up a few times. The chain combines TRBV6-2 or TRBV6-3 with TRBJ1-6, with unresolved D. CDR3 length: 15 amino acids. CDR1 and CDR2 (germline): MNHEY, SVGEGT. Trimming took off 0 bases at V and 4 bases at J, with 7 bases between the two ends. The CDR3 DNA reads as TGTGCCAGCAGTTACTCCTGGCGGTATAATTCACCCCTCCACTTT. Protein sequence: CASSYSWRYNSPLHF.

The chain employs TRBV7-8 and TRBJ2-3; a possible D gene is TRBD2 (7 bases). Germline V lookup: CDR1 SGHVS, CDR2 FQNEAQ. This CDR3 has 17 amino acids. The V gene lost 2 bases and the J gene lost 2 bases, with 17 bases spanning the gap. DNA of the CDR3: TGTGCCAGCAGCTTAAGAGGCGGGGGCCTTACCACAGATACGCAGTATTTT. Translating it yields CASSLRGGGLTTDTQYF.

This chain links TRBV10-3 with TRBJ2-7, with a tentative D call TRBD2 (6 bases). Trimming took off 10 bases at V and 1 base at J, with 8 bases between the two ends. CDR1 and CDR2 from the germline V gene are ENHRY and SYGVKD. The CDR3 consists of 11 residues. CDR3 sequence reads: CATGLSYEQYF. CDR3 sequence (DNA): TGTGCCACGGGACTGTCCTACGAGCAGTACTTC.

The chain couples TRBV5-4 to TRBJ1-1, with D maybe TRBD1 (6 bases). CDR3 length: 15 residues. The germline V and J ends were trimmed by 3 bases and 11 bases, with 23 bases remaining between them. Germline assignment: CDR1 SGHNT and CDR2 YYREEE (reference sequence). DNA for the CDR3: TGTGCCAGCAGCTCCGATGGGGGGGGCGCGTACGAGGCTTTCTTT. This codes for CASSSDGGGAYEAFF.

The chain combines TRBV7-9 with TRBJ2-7; the D gene is possibly TRBD2 (6 bases). Germline values: CDR1 SEHNR, CDR2 FQNEAQ (reference sequence). The CDR3 totals 14 residues. With 1 base removed from V and 6 bases from J, the gap between germline ends came to 13 bases. As DNA, the CDR3 is TGTGCCAGCAGCTTAGGCGGGGCCCGGCTCGAGCAGTACTTC. Residues: CASSLGGARLEQYF. The whole variable domain, filled in from reference TRBV7-9 and TRBJ2-7, reads DTGVSQNPRHKITKRGQNVTFRCDPISEHNRLYWYRQTLGQGPEFLTYFQNEAQLEKSRLLSDRFSAERPKGSFSTLEIQRTEQGDSAMYLCASSLGGARLEQYFGPGTRLTVT.

The rearrangement uses TRBV29-1 and TRBJ1-1, with 9 bases that match TRBD1. V dropped 1 base and J dropped 1; count of bases not matched to a gene: 4. This CDR3 has 15 amino acids. CDR1 SQVTM and CDR2 ANQGSEA come from the germline V gene. The CDR3 sequence: CSVEVTGGGNTEAFF. The CDR3 DNA reads TGCAGCGTTGAAGTAACAGGGGGCGGGAACACTGAAGCTTTCTTT.

In DNA, the CDR3 is TGTGCCAGCAGCTTATCGGTTAGGAACACCGGGGAGCTGTTTTTT. This translates into CASSLSVRNTGELFF. This rearrangement joins TRBV7-9 to TRBJ2-2; no reliable D call. Germline CDR1 SEHNR, CDR2 FQNEAQ (reference sequence). Between the trimmed V and J ends, which lost 2 bases and 1 base, there was a span of 8 bases. There are 15 residues in the CDR3.

This chain joins TRBV5-1 and TRBJ1-6; D may be TRBD1 (6 bases). Trimming cost V 5 bases and J 4 bases, with 10 bases left between them. The CDR3 is made up of 14 amino acids. Per the germline V gene, CDR1 is SGHRS and CDR2 is YFSETQ. The chain's CDR3 is CASSPTGYNSPLHF. The CDR3 DNA reads as TGCGCCAGCAGTCCGACAGGATATAATTCACCCCTCCACTTT.

The chain is built from TRBV12-3 or TRBV12-4 and TRBJ1-1, with D hard to call. V lost 6 bases to trimming and J lost 0 bases, with 8 bases between them. This CDR3 has 13 amino acids. The CDR3 here is CASSTQMNTEAFF. The DNA of the CDR3 is TGTGCCAGCAGCACTCAGATGAACACTGAAGCTTTCTTT.

J is TRBJ2-3 and V is TRBV6-1, with D perhaps TRBD1 (7 bases). The germline V gene encodes CDR1 MNHNS and CDR2 SASEGT. Trimming took 4 bases from V and 4 from J, leaving 18 bases between them. The CDR3 sequence is 16 residues long. The CDR3 is CASSGRGGQVADTQYF. The DNA for the CDR3 is TGTGCCAGCAGTGGGAGGGGCGGACAGGTCGCAGATACGCAGTATTTT.

This rearrangement joins TRBV19 to TRBJ1-1; no clear D. Trimming left V 8 bases short and J 1 base short, with 14 bases between. CDR3 length: 14 residues. Germline loops: CDR1 LNHDA, CDR2 SQIVND (reference sequence). CDR3 sequence (DNA): TGTGCCAGTCGGAGCATGGCGCAGAACACTGAAGCTTTCTTT. Translating it yields CASRSMAQNTEAFF.

V and J are TRBV4-1 and TRBJ1-3; maybe TRBD1 (5 bases). Germline V CDR1 and CDR2: MGHRA, YSYEKL. This CDR3 contains 17 residues. Trimming removed 1 base from V and 5 bases from J, with 18 bases in between. DNA for the CDR3: TGCGCCAGCAGCCAAGGGGGCCGTGATAGGAGCAGAAACACCATATATTTT. The encoded protein is CASSQGGRDRSRNTIYF.

The count of this clone is one. V is TRBV29-1 and J is TRBJ1-2, with D hard to call. Germline CDR1 is SQVTM and CDR2 is ANQGSEA. Trimming took 2 bases from V and 4 from J, leaving 8 bases between them. The CDR3 runs 12 residues. The CDR3 DNA is TGCAGCGTTGAACAGGAGGGCTATGGCTACACCTTC. This translates into CSVEQEGYGYTF.

This sequence joins TRBV4-2 and TRBJ2-5, with 7 bases fitting TRBD2. Unmatched junction bases numbered 4, after V lost 1 base and J lost 2 bases. This CDR3 has 15 amino acids. The germline CDR1 and CDR2 sequences are LGHNA and YNFKEQ. The CDR3 spells CASSQGLAVQETQYF. CDR3 coding DNA: TGTGCCAGCAGCCAAGGGCTAGCGGTACAAGAGACCCAGTACTTC.

This clone was counted between two and nine times. The chain has TRBV6-2 or TRBV6-3 and TRBJ2-2, with a weak D call TRBD1 (6 bases). Looked up from germline, CDR1 is MNHEY and CDR2 is SVGEGT. Trimming cost V 5 bases and J 1 base, with 11 bases left between them. CDR3 size: 15 residues. This chain's CDR3 is CASSLWTVNTGELFF. The DNA for the CDR3 is TGTGCCAGCAGTCTCTGGACAGTGAACACCGGGGAGCTGTTTTTT.

This clone was seen a single time. The genes are TRBV13 and TRBJ1-2, with D perhaps matching TRBD1 (5 bases). Trimming cost V 9 bases and J 8 bases, with 22 bases left between them. The CDR3 runs 14 residues. Per the germline V gene, CDR1 is PRHDT and CDR2 is FYEKMQ (reference sequence). This CDR3 reads CASHYRPGTEGYTF. The DNA of the CDR3 is TGTGCCAGTCATTATCGGCCGGGGACCGAGGGCTACACCTTC.

This rearrangement joins TRBV7-2 to TRBJ2-4; D remains unclear. Germline assignment: CDR1 SGHTA and CDR2 FQGNSA. The germline V and J ends were trimmed by 1 base and 0 bases, with 16 bases remaining between them. This CDR3 spans 18 amino acids. The CDR3 region has the DNA TGTGCCAGCAGCTTAGGGTCGGGTGTGTCGGGAGCCAAAAACATTCAGTACTTC. Translation: CASSLGSGVSGAKNIQYF.